This T cell receptor (beta chain) was profiled in a study of cytotoxic CD8 clonotypes in ibrutinib-treated CLL. Whole-study context: Averaging across samples gave approximately 270,000 productive templates and roughly 87,000 productive rearrangements.

As concerns this clone: The antigen remains unidentified.

General study findings and limits: The clonality rise at ibrutinib response reflected private clonotype expansion. Researchers report that baseline clonality outpaced age-matched healthy donors and tracked circulating CD8+ T-cell counts.

Germline loops: CDR1 SGHKS, CDR2 YYEKEE (reference sequence). This CDR3 is built from 15 residues. V lost 3 bases and J lost 0; bases outside the gene matches: 3. Assay: immunoSEQ multiplex PCR; the TCRdb copy retains only in-frame clones and omits some. Of about 86,000 clones listed, 70% to 90% are singletons. This chain uses TRBV5-5 with TRBJ1-3; 7 nucleotides line up with TRBD1. The material sequenced was PBMCs, taken before ibrutinib treatment. The TCR comes from a human donor with chronic lymphocytic leukemia. The CDR3 DNA reads as TGTGCCAGCAGCTGGGACAGAGACTCTGGAAACACCATATATTTT. Translated, it gives CASSWDRDSGNTIYF.